The source of this T cell receptor (beta chain) is a study of graft-versus-host responses after intestinal transplantation. Germline V lookup: CDR1 MNHEY, CDR2 SVGAGI. The junction had 6 bases not matched to a gene; V was cut back by 5 bases and J by 2 bases. The CDR3 loop spans 15 amino acids. Produced via immunoSEQ multiplex PCR; TCRdb's table is partial and in-frame only. Altogether about 50,000 clones are present, 80% to 95% being singletons, with the ten largest covering more than 2%. This clone appeared a few times. Its target is not known. The sequence came from a human donor who was the organ donor for an intestinal transplant. The chain joins TRBV6-5 to TRBJ2-7, with 10 bases that match TRBD1. Sequenced here: unstimulated CD4+ T cells sorted from spleen or lymph node cells, sampled before transplant. The CDR3: CASSVRDRGPYEQYF. DNA for the CDR3: TGTGCCAGCAGTGTCCGGGACAGGGGACCCTACGAGCAGTACTTC.